Presented here are 28 T cell receptor beta chains from one specimen sequenced in a study of T cells in Graves' hyperthyroidism and ophthalmopathy. TCR beta CDR3 sequences were amplified from RNA transcripts. Initially, a first-round RT-PCR of the TCR CDR3 employed the HTBI primer set. TCRdb redid the calling of the multiplex PCR reads with MiXCR, one entry per CDR3 protein. The table has 300,000 to 350,000 distinct CDR3 sequences, roughly 15% seen once. The sample consisted of blood. Receptors were obtained from a man younger than 40 with Graves' hyperthyroidism.

In its sample, this clonotype was seen many times. V is TRBV28 and J is TRBJ2-5; 10 positions match TRBD2. V lost 3 bases to trimming and J lost 2 bases; unmatched junction nucleotides: 15. The germline CDR1 and CDR2 sequences are MDHEN and SYDVKM. The CDR3 is 19 residues long. The CDR3 protein is CASSFPRVAGGSGQETQYF. The CDR3 DNA reads TGTGCCAGCAGTTTTCCCAGGGTAGCGGGAGGATCCGGACAAGAGACCCAGTACTTC.

This clonotype was counted a few times. The chain recombines TRBV5-5 with TRBJ2-3; D is possibly TRBD1 (6 bases). V lost 4 bases and J lost 4, with 13 bases in between. The V gene's germline CDR1 is SGHKS and CDR2 YYEKEE (reference sequence). CDR3 length: 14 residues. CDR3 sequence (DNA): TGTGCCAGCAGCGGGGGCCTCACCTCAGATACGCAGTATTTT. This translates into CASSGGLTSDTQYF. Using reference TRBV5-5 and TRBJ2-3 for the parts outside the CDR3, the full variable domain is DAGVTQSPTHLIKTRGQQVTLRCSPISGHKSVSWYQQVLGQGPQFIFQYYEKEERGRGNFPDRFSARQFPNYSSELNVNALLLGDSALYLCASSGGLTSDTQYFGPGTRLTVL.

This clonotype was counted at least ten times. The rearrangement joins TRBV28 to TRBJ1-5; a weak D match, TRBD1 (6 bases). This CDR3 region has 14 residues. Germline V CDR1 and CDR2: MDHEN, SYDVKM. Trimming removed 7 bases at V and 4 bases at J, with 14 bases between. CDR3 DNA sequence: TGTGCCAGCACTTATGGGGGGCGGAATCAGCCCCAGCATTTT. Translated, it gives CASTYGGRNQPQHF.

The J gene is TRBJ1-4, the V gene TRBV28; D not resolved. The V end lost 5 bases, the J end lost 8 bases, and 9 bases lay between the germline ends. The germline gives CDR1 MDHEN, CDR2 SYDVKM. The CDR3 consists of 12 residues. The CDR3 nucleotides read TGTGCCAGCAGTCTCCCAACCGAAAAACTGTTTTTT. Amino acids: CASSLPTEKLFF.

The rearrangement links TRBV5-1 to TRBJ2-2; possible D gene TRBD1, 7 bases. The CDR3 is 16 amino acids. CDR1 and CDR2 from the germline V gene are SGHRS and YFSETQ. V was trimmed by 4 bases and J by 6 bases, leaving 19 bases between them. This chain's CDR3 is CASSPPLRGEAGELFF. CDR3 coding DNA: TGCGCCAGCAGCCCGCCCCTCAGGGGGGAGGCCGGGGAGCTGTTTTTT.

At least ten counts were recorded for this clonotype. One end of the junction fails to match germline, which may point to a read error. The chain uses TRBV27 and TRBJ1-4; perhaps TRBD1 as D (6 bases). CDR3 length: 15 amino acids. The germline V gene has CDR1 MNHEY and CDR2 SMNVEV (reference sequence). CDR3 DNA sequence: TGTGCTAGCAGTTTTAGGTCAGGGGCTAATGAAAAACTGTTTTTT. Translated, it gives CASSFRSGANEKLFF.

The chain joins TRBV11-2 to TRBJ1-1, with D uncertain. Germline V gene lookup returns CDR1 SGHAT and CDR2 FQNNGV. The CDR3 has 13 amino acids. Trimming shortened V by 0 bases and J by 6 bases, and 8 bases separated the two germline ends. CDR3 nucleotides: TGTGCCAGCAGCTTAGATTTACGATCTGAAGCTTTCTTT. Translating it yields CASSLDLRSEAFF.

This clonotype was seen repeatedly, ten times or more. V is TRBV7-8 and J is TRBJ2-7; tentatively, D is TRBD1 (6 bases). Germline values: CDR1 SGHVS, CDR2 FQNEAQ. V was shortened by 5 bases and J by 4 bases, with 12 bases between the two germline ends. This CDR3 is built from 13 residues. The CDR3 here is CASSVGGGYEQYF. In DNA form, the CDR3 reads TGTGCCAGCAGCGTAGGGGGTGGGTACGAGCAGTACTTC.

In its sample, this clonotype was seen many times. V usage is TRBV12-3 or TRBV12-4 and J usage is TRBJ1-1; maybe TRBD1 (6 bases). V lost 6 bases and J 0 bases, leaving 14 bases between the germline ends. The CDR3 has 15 residues. The CDR3 sequence: CASSPPGQMNTEAFF. The CDR3 DNA reads as TGTGCCAGCAGCCCTCCGGGACAAATGAACACTGAAGCTTTCTTT.

V and J are TRBV5-1 and TRBJ2-1; 10 positions agree with TRBD2. The germline V gene encodes CDR1 SGHRS and CDR2 YFSETQ. The length of the CDR3 is 16 residues. V dropped 2 bases and J dropped 1; count of bases not matched to a gene: 3. CDR3 protein: CASSLRTSGSYNEQFF. Written as DNA, the CDR3 is TGCGCCAGCAGCTTAAGGACTAGCGGTTCCTACAATGAGCAGTTCTTC.

The chain joins TRBV28 to TRBJ1-1; no definite D call. CDR3 length equals 15 residues. CDR1 is MDHEN, CDR2 SYDVKM, per germline. V was shortened by 2 bases and J by 3 bases, with 13 bases between the two germline ends. The CDR3 DNA reads TGTGCCAGCAGTTTACATCTAGGGAAGGACACTGAAGCTTTCTTT. Translation: CASSLHLGKDTEAFF.

This clonotype was counted many times. The chain has TRBV12-3 or TRBV12-4 and TRBJ2-1, with 7 bases lining up with TRBD1. The CDR3 loop spans 13 amino acids. Losses at the gene ends were 6 bases for V and 4 bases for J; bases not matched to a gene: 3. This chain's CDR3 is CASSRGYYNEQFF. CDR3 bases: TGTGCCAGCAGCAGGGGGTATTACAATGAGCAGTTCTTC.

The chain employs TRBV5-8 and TRBJ2-1; D ambiguous. Between the trimmed V and J ends, which lost 4 bases and 0 bases, there was a span of 11 bases. The CDR3 covers 15 residues. Germline CDR1 reads SGHTS; CDR2 reads YDEGEE. The CDR3 DNA reads as TGTGCCAGCAGCCCCAGCCTAAACTCCTACAATGAGCAGTTCTTC. This codes for CASSPSLNSYNEQFF. Supplemented by reference TRBV5-8 and TRBJ2-1, the full variable domain reads EAGVTQSPTHLIKTRGQQATLRCSPISGHTSVYWYQQALGLGLQFLLWYDEGEERNRGNFPPRFSGRQFPNYSSELNVNALELEDSALYLCASSPSLNSYNEQFFGPGTRLTVL.

This clonotype was seen at least ten times. The chain joins TRBV28 to TRBJ2-4, with 8 bases matching TRBD2. The CDR3 runs to 15 residues. Looked up from germline, CDR1 is MDHEN and CDR2 is SYDVKM. J gave up 1 base and V 6 bases, and 5 bases lay outside the gene matches. The CDR3 DNA sequence: TGTGCCAGCAGCAATAGCGGGAAGGCCAAAAACATTCAGTACTTC. Translated: CASSNSGKAKNIQYF.

The chain employs TRBV4-1 and TRBJ1-4, with 12 bases that match TRBD1. Germline assignment: CDR1 MGHRA and CDR2 YSYEKL. V lost 4 bases, J lost 5 bases, and 14 bases stayed unmatched. CDR3 length equals 19 residues. The CDR3 DNA reads TGCGCCAGCAGCCCCAAAAGGGGGACAGGGGGCGTTATGAATGAAAAACTGTTTTTT. Translating it yields CASSPKRGTGGVMNEKLFF.

This clonotype was seen at least ten times. The chain has TRBV11-2 and TRBJ1-2; D possibly corresponds to TRBD1 (6 bases). The V gene's germline CDR1 is SGHAT and CDR2 FQNNGV. The CDR3 has 14 amino acids. V was trimmed by 4 bases and J by 4 bases, leaving 13 bases between them. Written as DNA, the CDR3 is TGTGCCAGCAGCTCGAGACAGGACCTCTATGGCTACACCTTC. Its protein product is CASSSRQDLYGYTF.

This clonotype was seen only a few times. The V gene is TRBV5-4, the J gene TRBJ2-2; D is ambiguous. The CDR3 runs 14 residues. Germline assignment: CDR1 SGHNT and CDR2 YYREEE (reference sequence). Trimming took off 9 bases at V and 0 bases at J, with 12 bases between the two ends. CDR3 in DNA: TGTGCCACCTCTAGGCCGTCGAACACCGGGGAGCTGTTTTTT. Amino acid sequence: CATSRPSNTGELFF.

The rearrangement links TRBV20-1 to TRBJ2-7; 8 positions agree with TRBD2. Trimming removed 7 bases from V and 3 bases from J; junction bases left unmatched: 5. The CDR3 is made up of 12 amino acids. Germline-derived CDR1 and CDR2 are DFQATT and SNEGSKA (reference sequence). CDR3 bases: TGCAGTGGAGCGGGGGTTGACTACGAGCAGTACTTC. This codes for CSGAGVDYEQYF.

J is TRBJ1-2 and V is TRBV20-1; 7 nucleotides align to TRBD1. V was pared by 6 bases and J by 2 bases, with 9 bases of the junction left unmatched. This CDR3 contains 14 residues. Germline assignment: CDR1 DFQATT and CDR2 SNEGSKA (reference sequence). The CDR3 nucleotides are TGCAGTGCCAAGACAGGGAACCAAAACTATGGCTACACCTTC. Translation: CSAKTGNQNYGYTF.

This clonotype turned up a few times. The chain joins TRBV27 to TRBJ2-3; D not certain. CDR3 length: 13 residues. Germline CDR1 MNHEY, CDR2 SMNVEV (reference sequence). The V gene lost 10 bases and the J gene lost 2 bases, with 13 bases spanning the gap. DNA for the CDR3: TGTGCCATCCGAAGCGTAAACACAGATACGCAGTATTTT. Amino acids: CAIRSVNTDTQYF.

The rearrangement uses TRBV30 and TRBJ2-2; 13 positions match TRBD2. The CDR3 has 17 residues. V gave up 0 bases and J gave up 5 bases; unmatched junction bases: 6. The germline V gene has CDR1 GTSNPN and CDR2 SVGIG (reference sequence). This chain's CDR3 is CAWSVGLAGVRTGELFF. In DNA, the CDR3 is TGTGCCTGGAGTGTAGGACTAGCGGGAGTGAGGACCGGGGAGCTGTTTTTT.

This clonotype was counted between two and nine times. The chain employs TRBV10-3 and TRBJ1-1, with a weak D call TRBD1 (5 bases). The CDR3 sequence is 13 residues long. In germline, CDR1 is ENHRY, CDR2 SYGVKD. V was cut by 5 bases and J by 3 bases, with 10 bases left in between. CDR3 loop: CAISPGGYTEAFF. The CDR3 region has the DNA TGTGCCATCAGTCCGGGGGGGTACACTGAAGCTTTCTTT.

This clonotype was counted a few times. J is TRBJ2-1 and V is TRBV5-1; TRBD1 matches at 9 bases. V was pared by 2 bases and J by 7 bases, with 7 bases of the junction left unmatched. This CDR3 is 15 amino acids long. Looked up from germline, CDR1 is SGHRS and CDR2 is YFSETQ. For the CDR3, the DNA is TGCGCCAGCAGCTTTCTTGACAGGGGGGGTAATGAGCAGTTCTTC. It codes for CASSFLDRGGNEQFF.

This chain uses TRBV28 with TRBJ1-4; D is undetermined. CDR1 and CDR2 from the germline V gene are MDHEN and SYDVKM. The V end lost 3 bases, the J end lost 4 bases, and 18 bases lay between the germline ends. CDR3 length: 17 amino acids. CDR3 region: CASSFLRMGRINEKLFF. CDR3 nucleotides: TGTGCCAGCAGTTTTTTAAGGATGGGCCGGATTAATGAAAAACTGTTTTTT.

In this sample, this clonotype turned up many times. The chain combines TRBV6-1 with TRBJ2-6; 8 bases agree with TRBD1. The germline gives CDR1 MNHNS, CDR2 SASEGT. The CDR3 loop spans 20 amino acids. The V segment lost 5 bases and the J segment 2 bases; nucleotides outside the gene matches: 17. As DNA, the CDR3 is TGTGCCAGCAGTATCTCTTTGGGGGGCAGGGGGCAAGCTGGGGCCAACGTCCTGACTTTC. It codes for CASSISLGGRGQAGANVLTF.

Many counts were recorded for this clonotype. This chain joins TRBV28 and TRBJ2-5; 11 nucleotides line up with TRBD1. J gave up 5 bases and V 10 bases, and 12 bases lay outside the gene matches. Germline CDR1 reads MDHEN; CDR2 reads SYDVKM. The CDR3 is 15 amino acids. The CDR3 loop reads CATTTGTGGGETQYF. The CDR3 nucleotides are TGTGCCACCACTACCGGGACAGGGGGTGGTGAGACCCAGTACTTC.

In its sample, this clonotype was seen many times. The chain has TRBV11-2 and TRBJ2-1; D remains ambiguous. Trimming cost V 6 bases and J 5 bases, with 11 bases left between them. This CDR3 comprises 13 residues. Per germline, CDR1 SGHAT and CDR2 FQNNGV. The CDR3 bases are TGTGCCAGCAGTCCCAACAGAGACAATGAGCAGTTCTTC. Its protein product is CASSPNRDNEQFF.

This sequence joins TRBV24-1 and TRBJ2-7; the match to TRBD2 covers 11 bases. V was pared by 3 bases and J by 3 bases, with 6 bases of the junction left unmatched. The CDR3 totals 16 residues. From germline, CDR1 is KGHDR and CDR2 SFDVKD. Here the CDR3 DNA reads TGTGCCACCAGTGATCCCAGACTAGCGGGAAACTACGAGCAGTACTTC. This gives the protein CATSDPRLAGNYEQYF.